This passage covers 19 T cell receptor beta chains from one sample sequenced in a study of shared clonotypes between healthy human individuals. Produced via immunoSEQ multiplex PCR; TCRdb's table is partial and in-frame only. The sample has approximately 2,200,000 clones, about 93% seen once; the top ten hold about 1.8%. Naive CD8 populations comprised CD45RO-negative cells positively selected for CCR7, excluding terminally differentiated effector memory CD45RA+ cells. What was sequenced was naive CD8+ T cells from PBMCs. All receptors derive from a man aged 18 to 29 in good health. Some clones in this sample may be carry-over from other donors' samples.

The chain combines TRBV9 with TRBJ2-1; D tentatively reads TRBD1 or TRBD2 (5 bases each). V dropped 7 bases and J dropped 6 bases, with 8 bases sitting between them. CDR1 and CDR2 from the germline V gene are SGDLS and YYNGEE. The CDR3 is 11 amino acids. CDR3 in DNA: TGTGCCAGCGGGACGGCCAATGAGCAGTTCTTC. Its protein is CASGTANEQFF.

V is TRBV9 and J is TRBJ2-3; the D gene is possibly TRBD2 (6 bases). Deletions cut 3 bases from V and 4 bases from J, with 9 bases between. The CDR3 runs to 13 residues. Germline values: CDR1 SGDLS, CDR2 YYNGEE. CDR3 sequence: CASSGRAADTQYF. Written as DNA, the CDR3 is TGTGCCAGCAGCGGGAGGGCGGCAGATACGCAGTATTTT.

The chain couples TRBV30 to TRBJ2-3, with TRBD2 as a possible D gene (6 bases). In germline, CDR1 is GTSNPN, CDR2 SVGIG (reference sequence). There are 13 residues in the CDR3. The ends were cut back, 1 base at V and 3 bases at J, with 8 bases in the middle. Here the CDR3 DNA reads TGTGCCTGGAGTGCACTAGCAACAGATACGCAGTATTTT. Translated, it gives CAWSALATDTQYF.

The CDR3 DNA follows: TGTGCCAGCAGCTTAGCTTCTCTCGGGGGGCGCGACTTCACTGAAGCTTTCTTT. Encoded protein: CASSLASLGGRDFTEAFF. This chain uses TRBV7-9 with TRBJ1-1, with D perhaps TRBD1 (6 bases). The CDR3 contains 18 residues. V shed 0 bases and J shed 4 bases, with 21 bases lying between them. Germline CDR1 and CDR2: SEHNR and FQNEAQ (reference sequence).

This chain links TRBV6-5 with TRBJ2-3, with D uncertain. The ends were cut back, 5 bases at V and 4 bases at J, with 10 bases in the middle. Germline V gives CDR1 MNHEY, CDR2 SVGAGI. The CDR3 runs to 13 residues. For the CDR3, the DNA is TGTGCCAGCAGTCCCCGGTGGGCAGATACGCAGTATTTT. It yields the protein CASSPRWADTQYF.

Turning to this clone: The junction does not match germline at one end; this may be a read error. The chain employs TRBV5-6 and TRBJ2-4; TRBD1 aligns across 11 bases. The CDR3 has 14 amino acids. The germline V gene has CDR1 SGHDT and CDR2 YYEEEE. CDR3 in DNA: TGTGCCAGCAGCCTTGGACAGGGGGCCGCTCTGGGGTCGTTC. This codes for CASSLGQGAALGSF.

This clone has more than one count but fewer than ten. Other DNA variants within this sample encode the same CDR3. The rearrangement links TRBV9 to TRBJ1-1, with D perhaps TRBD1 (5 bases). Trimming shortened V by 0 bases and J by 4 bases, and 10 bases separated the two germline ends. The CDR3 covers 14 residues. Germline V gives CDR1 SGDLS, CDR2 YYNGEE. This chain's CDR3 is CASSVVRGGTEAFF. Written as DNA, the CDR3 is TGTGCCAGCAGCGTAGTTAGGGGAGGCACTGAAGCTTTCTTT.

This chain connects TRBV27 to TRBJ2-1; 10 bases fit TRBD1. The length of the CDR3 is 15 residues. V was clipped by 4 bases and J by 2 bases; unmatched bases: 2. The V gene's germline CDR1 is MNHEY and CDR2 SMNVEV (reference sequence). CDR3 sequence: CASSSGTGAYNEQFF. In DNA form, the CDR3 reads TGTGCCAGCAGTTCTGGGACAGGGGCCTACAATGAGCAGTTCTTC.

The V gene is TRBV30, the J gene TRBJ2-3; D is possibly TRBD2 (6 bases). CDR1 and CDR2 (germline): GTSNPN, SVGIG (reference sequence). V gave up 5 bases and J gave up 0 bases, with 18 bases separating them. CDR3 length equals 16 residues. DNA for the CDR3: TGTGCCTGGGCCCCCCGGCGCGGGACTAGCACAGATACGCAGTATTTT. Residues: CAWAPRRGTSTDTQYF.

Points on this clone: The identical CDR3 is also encoded by other nucleotide sequences in the sample. This sequence joins TRBV10-3 and TRBJ2-7; D is unclear. With 4 bases removed from V and 6 bases from J, the gap between germline ends came to 7 bases. Germline values: CDR1 ENHRY, CDR2 SYGVKD. The CDR3 length is 11 residues. The DNA of the CDR3 is TGTGCCATCAGTGGGGGTGGCGAGCAGTACTTC. Translating gives CAISGGGEQYF.

The V and J genes are TRBV18 and TRBJ1-2; D not resolved. The CDR3 spans 15 residues. Per the germline V gene, CDR1 is KGHSH and CDR2 is LQKENI. V dropped 3 bases and J dropped 0 bases, with 11 bases sitting between them. The CDR3 DNA reads as TGTGCCAGCTCACCCCAAAGGGAGACTAACTATGGCTACACCTTC. Translation: CASSPQRETNYGYTF.

The chain employs TRBV25-1 and TRBJ2-6, with 7 bases aligning to TRBD1. V was clipped by 4 bases and J by 1 base; unmatched bases: 1. The V gene's germline CDR1 is MGHDK and CDR2 SYGVNS. The CDR3 extends over 15 amino acids. CDR3 sequence (DNA): TGTGCCAGCAGTGCACAGGGGTCTGGGGCCAACGTCCTGACTTTC. Translated: CASSAQGSGANVLTF. The full variable domain, with the rest looked up from reference TRBV25-1 and TRBJ2-6, is EADIYQTPRYLVIGTGKKITLECSQTMGHDKMYWYQQDPGMELHLIHYSYGVNSTEKGDLSSESTVSRIRTEHFPLTLESARPSHTSQYLCASSAQGSGANVLTFGAGSRLTVL.

This clone occurred once. The same CDR3 can be traced to other DNA sequences in this sample. V usage is TRBV4-1 and J usage is TRBJ1-5; D is uncertain. Germline V gene sequence: CDR1 MGHRA, CDR2 YSYEKL. With 1 base removed from V and 7 bases from J, the gap between germline ends came to 8 bases. The CDR3 is 13 amino acids. CDR3 region: CASSQVPGQPQHF. DNA for the CDR3: TGCGCCAGCAGCCAAGTGCCCGGGCAGCCCCAGCATTTT.

The chain joins TRBV27 to TRBJ2-1, with a tentative D call TRBD2 (6 bases). The CDR3 length is 15 residues. The V gene lost 3 bases and the J gene lost 3 bases, with 12 bases spanning the gap. Germline lookup yields CDR1 MNHEY and CDR2 SMNVEV (reference sequence). For the CDR3, the DNA is TGTGCCAGCAGTTTGGACGGGAGCCTCTACAATGAGCAGTTCTTC. It translates to CASSLDGSLYNEQFF.

The chain is built from TRBV29-1 and TRBJ2-2; no clear D. The V gene lost 3 bases and the J gene lost 0 bases, with 5 bases spanning the gap. The length of the CDR3 is 13 residues. Germline values: CDR1 SQVTM, CDR2 ANQGSEA. CDR3 residues: CSVESSNTGELFF. The CDR3 nucleotides are TGCAGCGTTGAGAGTTCGAACACCGGGGAGCTGTTTTTT.

The gene calls are TRBV5-5 and TRBJ1-5, with 9 bases matching TRBD1. The CDR3 is 16 residues long. Germline assignment: CDR1 SGHKS and CDR2 YYEKEE (reference sequence). V was pared by 5 bases and J by 7 bases, with 13 bases of the junction left unmatched. The CDR3 DNA reads as TGTGCCAGCAGAGCGGACAGGGGTGTGGATAAACAGCCCCAGCATTTT. Translating it yields CASRADRGVDKQPQHF.

To note about this clone: Different DNA sequences within this sample yield the same CDR3. The J gene is TRBJ2-2, the V gene TRBV28; no clear D. Germline CDR1 is MDHEN and CDR2 is SYDVKM. The V gene lost 5 bases and the J gene lost 5 bases, with 6 bases spanning the gap. The CDR3 has 12 residues. In DNA, the CDR3 is TGTGCCAGCAGTCTCTCGACCGGGGAGCTGTTTTTT. Its translation: CASSLSTGELFF. The full variable domain, completed using reference TRBV28 and TRBJ2-2, is DVKVTQSSRYLVKRTGEKVFLECVQDMDHENMFWYRQDPGLGLRLIYFSYDVKMKEKGDIPEGYSVSREKKERFSLILESASTNQTSMYLCASSLSTGELFFGEGSRLTVL.

The chain carries TRBV5-4 and TRBJ2-2; TRBD1 or TRBD2 may be the D gene (5 bases each). Looked up from germline, CDR1 is SGHNT and CDR2 is YYREEE (reference sequence). The V gene lost 4 bases and the J gene lost 7 bases, with 20 bases spanning the gap. CDR3 length: 16 amino acids. This CDR3 is CASSLGAGEIVGELFF. In DNA, the CDR3 is TGTGCCAGCAGCCTTGGGGCCGGGGAGATTGTCGGGGAGCTGTTTTTT. The entire variable domain, with the rest obtained from reference TRBV5-4 and TRBJ2-2, is as follows: ETGVTQSPTHLIKTRGQQVTLRCSSQSGHNTVSWYQQALGQGPQFIFQYYREEENGRGNFPPRFSGLQFPNYSSELNVNALELDDSALYLCASSLGAGEIVGELFFGEGSRLTVL.

This chain uses TRBV11-2 with TRBJ1-1; TRBD1 is a possible D gene (6 bases). Trimming shortened V by 1 base and J by 1 base, and 10 bases separated the two germline ends. The CDR3 is 15 residues long. CDR1 is SGHAT and CDR2 is FQNNGV in the germline V gene. CDR3 sequence (DNA): TGTGCCAGCAGCTTAGTTTGGGGGGCGAACACTGAAGCTTTCTTT. Amino acids: CASSLVWGANTEAFF.